A single sample gave rise to the 12 T cell receptor beta chains below, sequenced in a study of molecular identifiers for immune sequencing clone quantification. TCRdb re-called the PCR reads through MiXCR, storing one row per CDR3 protein. The table shows some 590,000 distinct CDR3 sequences, with about 25% occurring only once. Material: naive CD8+ T cells from blood, with Jurkat cell RNA spiked in. Subset reported: FACS-sorted CD8+CD4-CCR7+CD45RA+ naive T cells. The receptor set was obtained from a human donor in good health. Some libraries in this study had Jurkat cell RNA spiked in.

This clonotype was recorded at least ten times. This chain joins TRBV5-1 and TRBJ2-3; weak D call: TRBD1 (5 bases). CDR3 length: 15 amino acids. Looked up from germline, CDR1 is SGHRS and CDR2 is YFSETQ. V was clipped by 2 bases and J by 2 bases, with 12 bases between them. In DNA form, the CDR3 reads TGCGCCAGCAGCTTTACAGGTTTCCCCACAGATACGCAGTATTTT. This encodes CASSFTGFPTDTQYF.

This sequence joins TRBV20-1 and TRBJ2-7; 7 bases line up with TRBD1. The CDR3 contains 15 residues. V was pared by 2 bases and J by 5 bases, with 12 bases of the junction left unmatched. CDR1 is DFQATT, CDR2 SNEGSKA, per germline (reference sequence). As DNA, the CDR3 is TGCAGTGCTAGAAACCCACAAAGGGGGCTAGACGAGCAGTACTTC. Its protein is CSARNPQRGLDEQYF.

This clonotype came up many times. CDR3 DNA sequence: TGTGCCAGCAGTTACTCAGGAGGGGAAGCTTTCTTT. Translated: CASSYSGGEAFF. The gene calls are TRBV6-5 and TRBJ1-1, with no clear D. The CDR3 length is 12 residues. Germline assignment: CDR1 MNHEY and CDR2 SVGAGI. V was cut by 0 bases and J by 8 bases, with 7 bases left in between.

This clonotype occurred many times. The rearrangement uses TRBV20-1 and TRBJ2-3; 8 bases align to TRBD2. The CDR3 contains 18 residues. Germline V CDR1 and CDR2: DFQATT, SNEGSKA (reference sequence). With V trimmed by 0 bases and J by 2 bases, 13 bases remained unmatched. The CDR3 DNA is TGCAGTGCTAGAGATCCGCAACTAGCGGCGACATCCACAGATACGCAGTATTTT. The encoded protein is CSARDPQLAATSTDTQYF.

The genes are TRBV21-1 and TRBJ2-3; no DNA check was done on the table's D call, TRBD1. TRBV21-1 is listed as a pseudogene. The CDR3 runs to 15 residues. CDR3 loop: CASIPRGQGLKTQYF. CDR3 nucleotide sequence: TGTGCCAGCATCCCTAGGGGACAGGGCCTGAAAACGCAGTATTTT.

The J gene is TRBJ1-3, the V gene TRBV19, with D possibly being TRBD1 (6 bases). V was shortened by 6 bases and J by 0 bases, with 12 bases between the two germline ends. In germline, CDR1 is LNHDA, CDR2 SQIVND (reference sequence). The CDR3 spans 15 residues. Written as DNA, the CDR3 is TGTGCCAGTAGCGATGGACAGCTCTCTGGAAACACCATATATTTT. Its protein is CASSDGQLSGNTIYF.

J is TRBJ2-3 and V is TRBV12-3 or TRBV12-4; 8 nucleotides agree with TRBD1. The CDR3 consists of 17 residues. V lost 5 bases, J lost 4 bases, and 14 bases stayed unmatched. The CDR3 loop reads CASSQTFGRGRADTQYF. CDR3 DNA sequence: TGTGCCAGCAGTCAAACGTTTGGCAGGGGGCGTGCAGATACGCAGTATTTT.

This clonotype showed up just a few times. The chain carries TRBV27 and TRBJ2-2, with 10 bases that match TRBD2. Germline trimming cut 2 bases from V and 7 bases from J; bases unmatched to any gene: 7. CDR3 length: 16 residues. Germline V gene data show CDR1 as MNHEY and CDR2 as SMNVEV (reference sequence). Written as DNA, the CDR3 is TGTGCCAGCAGTTTAACTAGCGGGATTCAGTTCGGGGAGCTGTTTTTT. This encodes CASSLTSGIQFGELFF.

This clonotype was counted many times. V gene TRBV9 combines with J gene TRBJ1-4; D call uncertain. The CDR3 loop spans 12 amino acids. Trimming stripped 0 bases from V and 7 bases from J, with 4 bases between. CDR1 is SGDLS and CDR2 is YYNGEE in the germline V gene. DNA of the CDR3: TGTGCCAGCAGCGTAGAAGGTGAAAAACTGTTTTTT. Amino acids: CASSVEGEKLFF.

In regard to this clonotype: A much larger clone differs by one base, so this may be a read error. V is TRBV5-1 and J is TRBJ1-1; D gene ambiguous. Trimming removed 0 bases at V and 4 bases at J, with 13 bases between. The germline gives CDR1 SGHRS, CDR2 YFSETQ. CDR3 length equals 15 residues. CDR3 sequence (DNA): TGCGCCAGCAGCTTGGGAGAGACGCGGGGCACTGAAGCTTTCTTT. This translates into CASSLGETRGTEAFF. Combining the CDR3 with reference TRBV5-1 and TRBJ1-1 gives the whole variable domain KAGVTQTPRYLIKTRGQQVTLSCSPISGHRSVSWYQQTPGQGLQFLFEYFSETQRNKGNFPGRFSGRQFSNSRSEMNVSTLELGDSALYLCASSLGETRGTEAFFGQGTRLTVV.

Concerning this clonotype: Just one base apart from a much larger clone, this may be a read error. The chain has TRBV7-9 and TRBJ2-7; D is unclear. Germline loops: CDR1 SEHNR, CDR2 FQNEAQ (reference sequence). This CDR3 spans 12 amino acids. Here the CDR3 reads CASSLAPDEQCF. The CDR3, as DNA: TGTGCCAGCAGCTTAGCGCCGGACGAGCAGTGCTTC.

The V gene is TRBV4-3, the J gene TRBJ2-1; D remains ambiguous. This CDR3 has 16 amino acids. Trimming stripped 0 bases from V and 2 bases from J, with 11 bases between. Germline loops: CDR1 LGHNA, CDR2 YSLEER. CDR3 amino acids: CASSQDRTVAYNEQFF. The CDR3 DNA follows: TGCGCCAGCAGCCAAGATCGGACGGTGGCCTACAATGAGCAGTTCTTC.